This T cell receptor beta chain was captured in a study of blood T cell repertoires in COVID-19. Study information: Researchers got acute and convalescent COVID-19 samples from the United States, Italy and Spain. The cDNA or gDNA used as material had been derived from T cells, B-cell-depleted T cells, or PBMCs.

The length of the CDR3 is 14 residues. Per germline, CDR1 SNHLY and CDR2 FYNNEI. The trim removed 6 bases at V and 6 bases at J, leaving 8 bases unmatched. TCRdb's table, derived via immunoSEQ multiplex PCR, lists solely in-frame clones and lacks some. In the table there are under 150,000 clones, approximately 90% of which are singletons. The sequenced material came from peripheral blood. This rearrangement joins TRBV2 to TRBJ2-7; TRBD1 aligns across 10 bases. The sequence derives from a woman between 55 and 75 years old with active COVID-19. The CDR3 coding sequence is TGTGCCAGCAGGGCCCCGGGACAGGGGTCCGAGCAGTACTTC. It yields the protein CASRAPGQGSEQYF.